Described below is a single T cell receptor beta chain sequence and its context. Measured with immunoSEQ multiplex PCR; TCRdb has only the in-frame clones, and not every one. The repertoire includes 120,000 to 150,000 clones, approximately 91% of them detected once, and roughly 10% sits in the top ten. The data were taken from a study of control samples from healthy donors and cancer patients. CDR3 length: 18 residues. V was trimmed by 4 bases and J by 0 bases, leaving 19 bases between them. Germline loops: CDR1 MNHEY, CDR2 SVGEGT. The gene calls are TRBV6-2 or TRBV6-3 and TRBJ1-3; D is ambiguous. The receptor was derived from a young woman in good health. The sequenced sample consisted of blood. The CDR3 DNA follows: TGTGCCAGCAGTTCCCACCGAGGGATCCTCAGCTCTGGAAACACCATATATTTT. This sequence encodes CASSSHRGILSSGNTIYF.